Below, 2 T cell receptor beta chains from the same sample are listed, as sequenced in a study of T cells in Graves' hyperthyroidism and ophthalmopathy. Amplification yielded TCR beta CDR3 regions, with RNA transcripts as the source. During a first-round RT-PCR of the TCR CDR3, the HTBI primer set was used. Using its own MiXCR run on the multiplex PCR reads, TCRdb lists one record per CDR3 protein. Here the sample spans just over 550,000 distinct CDR3 sequences, about half being singletons. Source material: peripheral blood or thyroid tissue (not recorded which). These receptors originate from a woman aged 18-35 years with Graves' hyperthyroidism.

The chain combines TRBV7-2 with TRBJ1-1; maybe TRBD1 (5 bases). V was pared by 5 bases and J by 7 bases, with 11 bases between. The CDR3 is 12 amino acids. Germline values: CDR1 SGHTA, CDR2 FQGNSA. The DNA for the CDR3 is TGTGCCAGCAGCCGAGGGACCCGTGAAGCTTTCTTT. Residues: CASSRGTREAFF.

The V and J genes are TRBV2 and TRBJ1-4; 7 bases map to TRBD1. Germline V lookup: CDR1 SNHLY, CDR2 FYNNEI. This CDR3 has 15 amino acids. The ends lost 5 bases at V and 5 bases at J; junction bases unmatched: 8. The CDR3 DNA reads TGTGCCAGCAGTCGCTCCCGACAGGGAAATGAAAAACTGTTTTTT. It yields the protein CASSRSRQGNEKLFF.